What follows are 3 T cell receptor beta chains derived from one specimen sequenced in a study of T-cell memory formation after mild COVID-19. TCRdb reprocessed the 5' RACE reads with MiXCR, giving one entry per CDR3 protein. Seen here are around 250,000 distinct CDR3 sequences, roughly 17% observed once, and the top ten hold under 25%. The sample consisted of PBMCs or a T cell subset sorted from them (not recorded which). These receptors originate from a man younger than 35 who had mild COVID-19 (a few samples of this study predate the infection). Cell type and time point are not known.

This clonotype was observed at least ten times. The chain carries TRBV7-3 and TRBJ2-7; 7 bases line up with TRBD1. The CDR3 loop spans 15 amino acids. V was clipped by 3 bases and J by 4 bases; unmatched bases: 9. Germline lookup yields CDR1 SGHTA and CDR2 FQGTGA. CDR3 bases: TGTGCCAGCAGCTTGGGCACAGGGGTCGGGTACGAGCAGTACTTC. Amino acid sequence: CASSLGTGVGYEQYF.

This clonotype was observed a handful of times. This chain joins TRBV4-3 and TRBJ1-2, with D uncertain. Germline V CDR1 and CDR2: LGHNA, YSLEER. The CDR3 has 16 amino acids. V was pared by 0 bases and J by 4 bases, with 15 bases between. The chain's CDR3 is CASSQDLLTAVYGYTF. In DNA, the CDR3 is TGCGCCAGCAGCCAAGATCTCCTAACAGCCGTCTATGGCTACACCTTC.

This clonotype was seen only a few times. This rearrangement joins TRBV5-5 to TRBJ2-1; TRBD1 or TRBD2 may be the D gene (5 bases each). Trimming took 4 bases from V and 6 from J, leaving 29 bases between them. The V gene's germline CDR1 is SGHKS and CDR2 YYEKEE (reference sequence). The CDR3 has 19 amino acids. CDR3 sequence: CASSRFPGTMGRRGNEQFF. As DNA, the CDR3 is TGTGCCAGCAGCCGCTTCCCTGGGACGATGGGGCGTAGGGGCAATGAGCAGTTCTTC. Together with reference TRBV5-5 and TRBJ2-1, the CDR3 gives the full variable domain: DAGVTQSPTHLIKTRGQQVTLRCSPISGHKSVSWYQQVLGQGPQFIFQYYEKEERGRGNFPDRFSARQFPNYSSELNVNALLLGDSALYLCASSRFPGTMGRRGNEQFFGPGTRLTVL.